This T cell receptor (beta chain) derives from a study of shared clonotypes between healthy human individuals. Study context: Each donor's CD4 naive and CD4 memory cells filled three plates apiece, CD8 naive two, and CD8 memory one. Study results and caveats: A limitation of the genetic and exposure-history diversity represented arose from few donors. The study generally estimated greater richness for naive than memory subsets. Relative to clonotypes present in all four donors, those not shared had lower generation probabilities.

Produced via immunoSEQ multiplex PCR; TCRdb's table is partial and in-frame only. The profile shows more than 2,000,000 clones, just over 90% of them singletons. Turning to this clone: As yet, its antigen is unknown.

Germline assignment: CDR1 LGHNA and CDR2 YNFKEQ. Trimming removed 4 bases from V and 3 bases from J; junction bases left unmatched: 9. The CDR3 consists of 17 residues. This TCR came from a man younger than 35 in good health. The material sequenced was naive CD4+ T cells sorted from blood. The sample's subset: CD45RA+ positively selected. The chain couples TRBV4-2 to TRBJ1-5, with TRBD1 identical over 10 bases. The DNA of the CDR3 is TGTGCCAGCAGCCCGACAGGGGGCTCGGGGTTCAATCAGCCCCAGCATTTT. It yields the protein CASSPTGGSGFNQPQHF.